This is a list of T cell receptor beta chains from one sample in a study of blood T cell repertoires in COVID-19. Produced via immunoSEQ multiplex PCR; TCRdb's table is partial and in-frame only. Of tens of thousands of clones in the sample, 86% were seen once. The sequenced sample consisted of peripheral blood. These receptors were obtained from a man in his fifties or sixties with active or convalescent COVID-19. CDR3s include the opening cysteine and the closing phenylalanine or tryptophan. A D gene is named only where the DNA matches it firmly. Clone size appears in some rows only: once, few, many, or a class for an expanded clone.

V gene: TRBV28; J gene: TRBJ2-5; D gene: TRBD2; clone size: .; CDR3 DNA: TGTGCCAGCAGTTTAAGCGGGGGGTCGGTGACCCAGTACTTC; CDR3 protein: CASSLSGGSVTQYF
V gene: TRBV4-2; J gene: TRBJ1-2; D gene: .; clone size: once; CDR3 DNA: TGTGCCAGCAGCCTCGCAACAGGGAGCGGTGGCTACACCTTC; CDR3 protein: CASSLATGSGGYTF
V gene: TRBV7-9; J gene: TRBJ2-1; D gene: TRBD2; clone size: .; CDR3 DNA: TGTGCCAGCAGCTCCCCTCTAGCGGGGGGGGACAATGAGCAGTTCTTC; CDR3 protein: CASSSPLAGGDNEQFF
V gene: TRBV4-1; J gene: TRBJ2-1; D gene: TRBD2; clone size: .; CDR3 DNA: TGCGCCAGCAGCCACGCGGGGACTAGCAATGAGCAGTTCTTC; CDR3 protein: CASSHAGTSNEQFF
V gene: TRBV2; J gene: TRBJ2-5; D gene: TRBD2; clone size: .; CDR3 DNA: TGTGCCAGGCAGCTTCGCGGGAGCCAAGAGACCCAGTACTTC; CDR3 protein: CARQLRGSQETQYF
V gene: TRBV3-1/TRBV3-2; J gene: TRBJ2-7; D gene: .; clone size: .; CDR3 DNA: TGTGCCAGCAGCCCGATGACTGGCGGAAGCTACGAGCAGTACTTC; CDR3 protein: CASSPMTGGSYEQYF
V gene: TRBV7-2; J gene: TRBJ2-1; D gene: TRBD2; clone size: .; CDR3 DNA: TGTGCCAGCAGCTCCCACGGGGGGGGCCCCAATGAGCAGTTCTTC; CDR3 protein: CASSSHGGGPNEQFF
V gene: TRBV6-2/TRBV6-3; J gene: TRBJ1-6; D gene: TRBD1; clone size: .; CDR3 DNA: TGTGCCAGCAGCCCCGGACAGGGAAGGTCACCCCTCCACTTT; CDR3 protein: CASSPGQGRSPLHF
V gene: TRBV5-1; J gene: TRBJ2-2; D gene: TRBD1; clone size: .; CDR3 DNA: TGCGCCAGCAGCTTGACAAGACAGGGTACCGGGGAGCTGTTTTTT; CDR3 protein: CASSLTRQGTGELFF
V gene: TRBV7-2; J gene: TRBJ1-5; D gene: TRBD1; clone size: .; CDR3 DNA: TGTGCCAGCAGCTTAGCCAGACAGGGGGTGCGCAATCAGCCCCAGCATTTT; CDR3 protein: CASSLARQGVRNQPQHF
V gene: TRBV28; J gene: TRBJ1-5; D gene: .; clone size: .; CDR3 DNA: TGTGCCACCATACAGGGTGGCAGCAATCAGCCCCAGCATTTT; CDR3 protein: CATIQGGSNQPQHF
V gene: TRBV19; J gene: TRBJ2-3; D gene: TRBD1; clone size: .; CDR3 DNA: TGTGCCAGTAGGGATGGGACAGGTATAGATACGCAGTATTTT; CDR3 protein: CASRDGTGIDTQYF
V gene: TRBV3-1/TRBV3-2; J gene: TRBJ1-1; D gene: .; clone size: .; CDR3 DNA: TGTGCCAGCAGCCAAGCCGCTAGGCTGATGAACACTGAAGCTTTCTTT; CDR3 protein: CASSQAARLMNTEAFF
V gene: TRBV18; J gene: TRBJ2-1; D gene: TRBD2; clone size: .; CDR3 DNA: TGTGCCAGCTCACGTAGCGGGGGGGCCTACAATGAGCAGTTCTTC; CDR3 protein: CASSRSGGAYNEQFF
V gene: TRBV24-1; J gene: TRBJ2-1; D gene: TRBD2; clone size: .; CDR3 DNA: TGTGCCACCAGTGATCCCTCAGCGGGGGGGTTAAATGAGCAGTTCTTC; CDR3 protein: CATSDPSAGGLNEQFF